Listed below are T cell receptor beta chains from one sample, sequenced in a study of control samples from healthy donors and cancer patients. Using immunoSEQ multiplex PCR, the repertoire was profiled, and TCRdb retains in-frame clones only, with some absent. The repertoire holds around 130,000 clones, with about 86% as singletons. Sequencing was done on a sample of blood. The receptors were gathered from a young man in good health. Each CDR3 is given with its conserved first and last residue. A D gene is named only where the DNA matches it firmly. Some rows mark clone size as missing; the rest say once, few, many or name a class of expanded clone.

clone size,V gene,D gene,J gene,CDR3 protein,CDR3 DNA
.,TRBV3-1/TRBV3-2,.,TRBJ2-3,CASSQGWARADTQYF,TGTGCCAGCAGCCAAGGATGGGCCAGGGCAGATACGCAGTATTTT
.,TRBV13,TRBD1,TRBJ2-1,CATRQGVGEQFF,TGTGCCACCAGACAGGGGGTAGGGGAGCAGTTCTTC
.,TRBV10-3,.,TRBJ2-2,CAISDEGTGELFF,TGTGCCATCAGTGATGAGGGCACCGGGGAGCTGTTTTTT
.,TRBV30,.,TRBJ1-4,CAWNPSYRVEKLFF,TGTGCCTGGAACCCCTCGTACAGGGTTGAAAAACTGTTTTTT
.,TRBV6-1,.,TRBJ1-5,CASSDGGHAQPQHF,TGTGCCAGCAGTGATGGGGGGCACGCTCAGCCCCAGCATTTT
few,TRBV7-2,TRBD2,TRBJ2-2,CASSLGLAGALGELFF,TGTGCCAGCAGCTTAGGGCTAGCGGGGGCTTTGGGGGAGCTGTTTTTT
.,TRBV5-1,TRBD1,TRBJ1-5,CASSTGTGPYQPQHF,TGCGCCAGCAGCACCGGGACAGGACCCTATCAGCCCCAGCATTTT
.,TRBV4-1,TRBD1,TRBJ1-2,CASSQWTGSNYGYTF,TGCGCCAGCAGCCAATGGACAGGGTCTAACTATGGCTACACCTTC
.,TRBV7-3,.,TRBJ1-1,CASSLSGNTEAFF,TGTGCCAGCAGCTTAAGTGGGAACACTGAAGCTTTCTTT
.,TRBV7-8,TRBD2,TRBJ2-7,CASSFGGREDEQYF,TGTGCCAGCAGCTTTGGAGGGCGGGAGGACGAGCAGTACTTC
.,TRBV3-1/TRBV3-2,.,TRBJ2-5,CASSQFEGHQETQYF,TGTGCCAGCAGCCAATTTGAAGGACACCAAGAGACCCAGTACTTC
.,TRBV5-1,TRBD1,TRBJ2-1,CASSLEGANNEQFF,TGCGCCAGCAGCTTGGAGGGGGCTAACAATGAGCAGTTCTTC
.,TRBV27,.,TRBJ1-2,CASGSGYGYTF,TGTGCCAGCGGGTCGGGGTATGGCTACACCTTC
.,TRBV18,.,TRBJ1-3,CASSPATGISGNTIYF,TGTGCCAGCTCACCTGCTACAGGGATAAGTGGAAACACCATATATTTT
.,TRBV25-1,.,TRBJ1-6,CASSRGVRSPYNSPLHF,TGTGCCAGCAGTAGGGGCGTGAGGAGCCCCTATAATTCACCCCTCCACTTT
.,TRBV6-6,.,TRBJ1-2,CASSYSLTDPTMGYTF,TGTGCCAGCAGTTACTCCTTAACAGACCCAACTATGGGCTACACCTTC
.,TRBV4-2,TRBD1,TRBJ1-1,CASSQTGMGNTEAFF,TGTGCCAGCAGCCAGACAGGGATGGGGAACACTGAAGCTTTCTTT
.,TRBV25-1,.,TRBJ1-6,CASSEVLKGNNSPLHF,TGTGCCAGCAGTGAAGTCCTCAAGGGAAACAATTCACCCCTCCACTTT
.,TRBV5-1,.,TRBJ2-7,CASKEGYGEQYF,TGCGCCAGCAAAGAAGGATATGGTGAGCAGTACTTC
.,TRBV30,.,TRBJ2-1,CAWSGGFKQFF,TGTGCCTGGAGTGGGGGGTTCAAGCAGTTCTTC
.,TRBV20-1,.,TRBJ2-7,CSASMDRGGWQYF,TGCAGTGCTAGTATGGATCGGGGCGGCTGGCAGTACTTC
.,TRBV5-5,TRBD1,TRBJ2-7,CASSFGTGGYEQYF,TGTGCCAGCAGCTTCGGGACAGGGGGCTACGAGCAGTACTTC
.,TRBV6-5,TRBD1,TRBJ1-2,CASNQRTGRSGYTF,TGTGCCAGCAATCAAAGGACAGGCCGTTCTGGCTACACCTTC
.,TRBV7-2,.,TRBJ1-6,CASSLRRPGSYNSPLHF,TGTGCCAGCAGCTTGAGGAGGCCGGGGTCCTATAATTCACCCCTCCACTTT